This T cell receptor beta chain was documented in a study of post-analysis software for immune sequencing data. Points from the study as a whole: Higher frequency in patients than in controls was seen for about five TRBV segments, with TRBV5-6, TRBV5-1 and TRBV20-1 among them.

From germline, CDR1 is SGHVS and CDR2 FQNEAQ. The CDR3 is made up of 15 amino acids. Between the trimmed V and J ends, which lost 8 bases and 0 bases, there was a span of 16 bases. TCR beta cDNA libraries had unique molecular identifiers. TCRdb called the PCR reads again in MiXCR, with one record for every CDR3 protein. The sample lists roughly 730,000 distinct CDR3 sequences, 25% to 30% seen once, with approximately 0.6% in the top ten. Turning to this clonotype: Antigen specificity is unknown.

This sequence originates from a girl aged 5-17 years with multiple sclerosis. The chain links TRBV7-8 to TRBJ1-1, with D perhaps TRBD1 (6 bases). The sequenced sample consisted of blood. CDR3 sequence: CASAPPGQLNTEAFF. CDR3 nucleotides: TGTGCCAGCGCTCCCCCAGGACAGCTGAACACTGAAGCTTTCTTT.